The 14 T cell receptor beta chains presented below share a single source sample, sequenced in a study of T cell responses to AZD1222 COVID-19 vaccine. Clones were sequenced by immunoSEQ multiplex PCR, and TCRdb holds only the in-frame ones, with some missing. Of 150,000 or so clones in the sample, roughly 90% were seen once. Specimen: peripheral blood, collected on day 0 of AZD1222 vaccination. The origin of the receptors is an adult in good health.

This clone was seen a single time. The V gene is TRBV19, the J gene TRBJ1-5; D ambiguous. This CDR3 region has 15 residues. With 1 base removed from V and 0 bases from J, the gap between germline ends came to 7 bases. Germline values: CDR1 LNHDA, CDR2 SQIVND (reference sequence). The CDR3 here is CASSIGGSSNQPQHF. The CDR3 DNA sequence: TGTGCCAGTAGTATAGGGGGAAGTAGCAATCAGCCCCAGCATTTT.

V and J are TRBV9 and TRBJ2-5, with 9 bases that match TRBD2. The CDR3 runs 17 residues. The J segment lost 1 base and the V segment lost 4 bases, leaving 11 bases of the junction unmatched. CDR1 is SGDLS and CDR2 is YYNGEE in the germline V gene. The CDR3 bases are TGTGCCAGCAGCCCCCACGGCCTAGCGGGGAGCCAAGAGACCCAGTACTTC. It translates to CASSPHGLAGSQETQYF.

V gene TRBV6-1 combines with J gene TRBJ1-2; the D is unclear. The CDR3 has 13 residues. In germline, CDR1 is MNHNS, CDR2 SASEGT. Trimming pared 3 bases from V and 2 bases from J, leaving 7 bases between. The CDR3 spells CASSDGENYGYTF. The CDR3 DNA follows: TGTGCCAGCAGTGATGGGGAGAACTATGGCTACACCTTC.

The J gene is TRBJ2-6, the V gene TRBV11-2; D perhaps matches TRBD2 (5 bases). V lost 5 bases and J 4 bases, leaving 12 bases between the germline ends. CDR1 is SGHAT and CDR2 is FQNNGV in the germline V gene. This CDR3 region has 15 residues. CDR3 protein: CASSPRPGGANVLTF. The CDR3 DNA is TGTGCCAGCAGCCCTCGACCGGGGGGGGCCAACGTCCTGACTTTC.

The chain couples TRBV5-1 to TRBJ1-2; TRBD1 agrees at 7 bases. CDR1 SGHRS and CDR2 YFSETQ come from the germline V gene. The CDR3 has 15 amino acids. Unmatched junction bases numbered 14, after V lost 4 bases and J lost 8 bases. This CDR3 reads CASSIGQAHPGGYTF. The CDR3 DNA follows: TGCGCCAGCAGCATCGGACAGGCCCACCCTGGGGGCTACACCTTC.

V and J are TRBV6-5 and TRBJ2-2; D possibly corresponds to TRBD1 (5 bases). The CDR3 sequence is 14 residues long. Trimming cost V 8 bases and J 1 base, with 11 bases left between them. Germline V gives CDR1 MNHEY, CDR2 SVGAGI. DNA of the CDR3: TGTGCCAGCGTAAGGCAGGGGAACACCGGGGAGCTGTTTTTT. Translation: CASVRQGNTGELFF.

The J gene is TRBJ2-3, the V gene TRBV9, with D possibly TRBD1 on 5 matching bases. The CDR3 spans 16 residues. CDR1 SGDLS and CDR2 YYNGEE come from the germline V gene. V lost 0 bases and J 3 bases, leaving 14 bases between the germline ends. The CDR3 coding sequence is TGTGCCAGCAGCGTAGAAGGGGATTTTGATACAGATACGCAGTATTTT. Amino acid sequence: CASSVEGDFDTDTQYF.

This chain's CDR3 is CASSLMGTGVPNEKLFF. Written as DNA, the CDR3 is TGTGCCAGCAGCCTAATGGGGACAGGGGTGCCTAATGAAAAACTGTTTTTT. J is TRBJ1-4 and V is TRBV28; TRBD1 matches at 10 bases. CDR1 and CDR2 (germline): MDHEN, SYDVKM. The CDR3 is made up of 17 amino acids. The trim removed 6 bases at V and 3 bases at J, leaving 10 bases unmatched.

V and J are TRBV3-1 (or the pseudogene TRBV3-2) and TRBJ1-1; D possibly corresponds to TRBD1 (6 bases). V lost 0 bases, J lost 0 bases, and 14 bases lay in between. CDR3 size: 17 residues. In germline, CDR1 is LGHDT, CDR2 YNNKEL (reference sequence). The CDR3 here is CASSQDIGGGMNTEAFF. The CDR3 bases are TGTGCCAGCAGCCAAGACATCGGAGGGGGTATGAACACTGAAGCTTTCTTT.

The chain combines TRBV9 with TRBJ2-2; tentatively, D is TRBD1 (6 bases). V was pared by 2 bases and J by 0 bases, with 11 bases between. Germline lookup yields CDR1 SGDLS and CDR2 YYNGEE. The length of the CDR3 is 16 residues. CDR3 coding DNA: TGTGCCAGCAGCGTCGGACAGATCACGAACACCGGGGAGCTGTTTTTT. It translates to CASSVGQITNTGELFF.

The chain links TRBV28 to TRBJ1-2, with 8 bases matching TRBD1. V dropped 6 bases and J dropped 5; count of bases not matched to a gene: 5. The CDR3 runs 13 residues. Germline values: CDR1 MDHEN, CDR2 SYDVKM. CDR3 in DNA: TGTGCCAGCAGCCATCGACAGGGGTATGGCTACACCTTC. It specifies CASSHRQGYGYTF.

The chain uses TRBV28 and TRBJ1-2; perhaps TRBD1 as D (6 bases). Germline CDR1 reads MDHEN; CDR2 reads SYDVKM. V lost 3 bases to trimming and J lost 3 bases, with 14 bases between them. CDR3 length: 15 residues. The CDR3 region has the DNA TGTGCCAGCAGTTTCGCTACAGGGTGGGACTATGGCTACACCTTC. Residues: CASSFATGWDYGYTF.

The genes are TRBV3-1 (or the pseudogene TRBV3-2) and TRBJ2-6; D is uncertain. With 1 base removed from V and 1 base from J, the gap between germline ends came to 8 bases. The CDR3 consists of 16 residues. Germline CDR1 reads LGHDT; CDR2 reads YNNKEL (reference sequence). CDR3 in DNA: TGTGCCAGCAGCCAAGTTGCAGGATCTGGGGCCAACGTCCTGACTTTC. As protein: CASSQVAGSGANVLTF.

The chain is built from TRBV7-3 and TRBJ1-2; possibly TRBD1 for D (6 bases). CDR1 is SGHTA and CDR2 is FQGTGA in the germline V gene. CDR3 length equals 15 residues. The germline V and J ends were trimmed by 2 bases and 4 bases, with 14 bases remaining between them. The chain's CDR3 is CASSLGSGESYGYTF. DNA of the CDR3: TGTGCCAGCAGCTTAGGCTCAGGGGAGTCCTATGGCTACACCTTC.